The source of this TCR beta chain is a study of cytomegalovirus exposure and HLA in healthy donors. Study results and caveats: TCR beta sequences reportedly predicted most subjects' HLA-A and HLA-B alleles accurately. The classifier reportedly diagnosed cytomegalovirus status with high specificity and sensitivity.

Vbeta (60) and Jbeta (13) primers were used in the PCR. Libraries were prepared by immunoSEQ multiplex PCR; TCRdb keeps only in-frame clonotypes and omits some of them. The sample has some 200,000 clones; approximately 84% are singletons. The CDR3 is 17 amino acids. Germline assignment: CDR1 LNHNV and CDR2 YYDKDF (reference sequence). V lost 7 bases to trimming and J lost 0 bases, with 21 bases between them. As regards this clone: Its antigen is still unknown.

The sample comprised PBMCs. The receptor was isolated from a girl under three years old in good health and CMV-seronegative. The rearrangement links TRBV15 to TRBJ1-1; possible D gene TRBD1, 5 bases. The CDR3 loop is CATNLFQGGGMNTEAFF. The DNA for the CDR3 is TGTGCCACCAATTTATTCCAGGGTGGGGGGATGAACACTGAAGCTTTCTTT. Together with reference TRBV15 and TRBJ1-1, the CDR3 gives the full variable domain: DAMVIQNPRYQVTQFGKPVTLSCSQTLNHNVMYWYQQKSSQAPKLLFHYYDKDFNNEADTPDNFQSRRPNTSFCFLDIRSPGLGDTAMYLCATNLFQGGGMNTEAFFGQGTRLTVV.